The rows below give T cell receptor beta chains drawn from one sample of a study of T cell responses to AZD1222 COVID-19 vaccine. The assay was immunoSEQ multiplex PCR, and TCRdb's table has in-frame clones only and misses some. Altogether 130,000 or so clones are present, 70% to 90% being singletons, with the ten largest covering 2.5% to 3.5%. The sequencing here drew on peripheral blood, taken 28 days after the second AZD1222 dose. The receptors derive from an adult who received the AZD1222 COVID-19 vaccine. Both conserved end residues are part of each CDR3. Fields, in order: V gene, clone size, D gene, J gene, CDR3 DNA, CDR3 protein. The D gene is left open where the match is weak. The size field is filled for only some rows; it gives once, few, many or a size class.

v_call: TRBV4-2; clone_size: few; d_call: TRBD2; j_call: TRBJ2-2; cdr3_nt: TGTGCCAGCAGCCGGACTAGCGGGGGCCCGGAGCTGTTTTTT; cdr3_aa: CASSRTSGGPELFF
v_call: TRBV27; clone_size: -; d_call: -; j_call: TRBJ1-2; cdr3_nt: TGTGCCAGCAGTCCTGGCCCTTATGGCTACACCTTC; cdr3_aa: CASSPGPYGYTF
v_call: TRBV18; clone_size: -; d_call: TRBD2; j_call: TRBJ2-2; cdr3_nt: TGTGCCAGCTCACCATTTTTAGCGGGGCCGAACACCGGGGAGCTGTTTTTT; cdr3_aa: CASSPFLAGPNTGELFF
v_call: TRBV6-5; clone_size: -; d_call: -; j_call: TRBJ1-4; cdr3_nt: TGTGCCAGCAGTTTTCGGACTGCAACTAATGAAAAACTGTTTTTT; cdr3_aa: CASSFRTATNEKLFF
v_call: TRBV19; clone_size: -; d_call: -; j_call: TRBJ1-1; cdr3_nt: TGTGCCAGCGGGAGTCAAAGGACCACTGAAGCTTTCTTT; cdr3_aa: CASGSQRTTEAFF
v_call: TRBV11-2; clone_size: -; d_call: -; j_call: TRBJ2-2; cdr3_nt: TGTGCCAGCAGCTTAGATCCTTTAGGGAGGGGGGAGCTGTTTTTT; cdr3_aa: CASSLDPLGRGELFF
v_call: TRBV30; clone_size: -; d_call: -; j_call: TRBJ1-6; cdr3_nt: TGTGCCTGGAGTGTACATGGGGGTTTCAATAATTCACCCCTCCACTTT; cdr3_aa: CAWSVHGGFNNSPLHF
v_call: TRBV19; clone_size: -; d_call: -; j_call: TRBJ1-4; cdr3_nt: TGTGCCAGCGCCGCGGGCAGGTGGGATGAAAAACTGTTTTTT; cdr3_aa: CASAAGRWDEKLFF
v_call: TRBV29-1; clone_size: -; d_call: TRBD1; j_call: TRBJ2-2; cdr3_nt: TGCAGCGGAATCCGGGACAGGGCCGGGGAGCTGTTTTTT; cdr3_aa: CSGIRDRAGELFF
v_call: TRBV7-8; clone_size: few; d_call: -; j_call: TRBJ1-4; cdr3_nt: TGTGCCAGCAGCTTGGACGACGGGGCAAAACTGTTTTTT; cdr3_aa: CASSLDDGAKLFF
v_call: TRBV4-3; clone_size: -; d_call: -; j_call: TRBJ1-3; cdr3_nt: TGCGCCAGCAGCCAAGCAGTGGGGGGAAACACCATATATTTT; cdr3_aa: CASSQAVGGNTIYF
v_call: TRBV5-1; clone_size: -; d_call: -; j_call: TRBJ2-7; cdr3_nt: TGCGCCAGCAGCTTGGCGGCAGGTCACTACGAGCAGTACTTC; cdr3_aa: CASSLAAGHYEQYF
v_call: TRBV2; clone_size: -; d_call: -; j_call: TRBJ1-4; cdr3_nt: TGTGCCAGCAGTGGTGCACGTAATGAAAAACTGTTTTTT; cdr3_aa: CASSGARNEKLFF